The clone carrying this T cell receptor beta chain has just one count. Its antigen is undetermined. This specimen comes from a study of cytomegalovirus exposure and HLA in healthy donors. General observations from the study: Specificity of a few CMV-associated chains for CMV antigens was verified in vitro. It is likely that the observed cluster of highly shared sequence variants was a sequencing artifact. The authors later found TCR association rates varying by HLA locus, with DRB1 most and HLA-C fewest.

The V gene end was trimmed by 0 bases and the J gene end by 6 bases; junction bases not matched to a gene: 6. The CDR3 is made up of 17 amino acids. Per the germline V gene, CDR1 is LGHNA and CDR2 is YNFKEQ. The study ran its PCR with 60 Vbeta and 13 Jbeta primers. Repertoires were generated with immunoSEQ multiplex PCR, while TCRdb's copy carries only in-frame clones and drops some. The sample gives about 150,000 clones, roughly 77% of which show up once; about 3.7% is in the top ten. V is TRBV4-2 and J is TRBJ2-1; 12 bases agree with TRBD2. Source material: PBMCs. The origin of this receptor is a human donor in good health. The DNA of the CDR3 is TGTGCCAGCAGCCAAGACTGGACTAGCGGGGAGTTCAATGAGCAGTTCTTC. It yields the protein CASSQDWTSGEFNEQFF.